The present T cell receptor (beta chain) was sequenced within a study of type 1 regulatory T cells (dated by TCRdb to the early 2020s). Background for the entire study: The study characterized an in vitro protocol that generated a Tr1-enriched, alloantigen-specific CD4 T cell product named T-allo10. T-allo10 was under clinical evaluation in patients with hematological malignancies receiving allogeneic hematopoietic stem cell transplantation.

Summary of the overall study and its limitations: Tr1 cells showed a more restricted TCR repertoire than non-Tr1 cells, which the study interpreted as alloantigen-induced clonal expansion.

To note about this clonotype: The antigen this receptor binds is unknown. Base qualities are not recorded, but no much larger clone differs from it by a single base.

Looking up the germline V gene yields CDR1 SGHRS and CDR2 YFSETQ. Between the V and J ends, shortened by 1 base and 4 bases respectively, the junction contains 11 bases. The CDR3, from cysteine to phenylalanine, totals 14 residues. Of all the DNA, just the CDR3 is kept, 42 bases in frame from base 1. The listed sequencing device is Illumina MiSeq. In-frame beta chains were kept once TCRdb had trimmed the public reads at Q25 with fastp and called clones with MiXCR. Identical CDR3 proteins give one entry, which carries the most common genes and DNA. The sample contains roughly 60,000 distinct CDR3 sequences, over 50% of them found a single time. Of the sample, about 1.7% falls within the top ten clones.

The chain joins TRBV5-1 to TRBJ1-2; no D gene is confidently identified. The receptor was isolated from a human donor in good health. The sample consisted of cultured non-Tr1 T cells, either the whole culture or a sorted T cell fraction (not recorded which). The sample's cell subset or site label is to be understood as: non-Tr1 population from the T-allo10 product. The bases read TGCGCCAGCAGCTTGCCAGCGACGTCCTATGGCTACACCTTC. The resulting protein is CASSLPATSYGYTF.